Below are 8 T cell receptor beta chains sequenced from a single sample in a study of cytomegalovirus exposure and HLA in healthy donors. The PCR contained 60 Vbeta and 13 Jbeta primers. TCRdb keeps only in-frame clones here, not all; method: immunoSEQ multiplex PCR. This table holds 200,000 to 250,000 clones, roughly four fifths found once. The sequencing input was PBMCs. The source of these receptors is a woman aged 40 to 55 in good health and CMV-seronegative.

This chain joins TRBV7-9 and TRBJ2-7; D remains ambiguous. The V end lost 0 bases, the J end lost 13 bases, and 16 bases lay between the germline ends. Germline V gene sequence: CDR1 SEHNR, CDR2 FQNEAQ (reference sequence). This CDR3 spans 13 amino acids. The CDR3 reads CASSLAISNLIYF. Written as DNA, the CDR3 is TGTGCCAGCAGCTTAGCCATCTCAAACCTAATCTACTTC.

The CDR3 DNA reads as TGCAGCGTGCAGGGGCCTGATACGCAGTATTTT. It specifies CSVQGPDTQYF. This sequence joins TRBV29-1 and TRBJ2-3, with D possibly being TRBD1 (6 bases). The germline CDR1 and CDR2 sequences are SQVTM and ANQGSEA. This CDR3 region has 11 residues. V was clipped by 6 bases and J by 6 bases, with 10 bases between them.

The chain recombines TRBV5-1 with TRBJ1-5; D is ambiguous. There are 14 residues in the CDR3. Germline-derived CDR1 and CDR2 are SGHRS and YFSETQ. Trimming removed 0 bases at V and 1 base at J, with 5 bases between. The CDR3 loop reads CASSLGESNQPQHF. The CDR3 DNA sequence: TGCGCCAGCAGCTTGGGGGAGAGCAATCAGCCCCAGCATTTT.

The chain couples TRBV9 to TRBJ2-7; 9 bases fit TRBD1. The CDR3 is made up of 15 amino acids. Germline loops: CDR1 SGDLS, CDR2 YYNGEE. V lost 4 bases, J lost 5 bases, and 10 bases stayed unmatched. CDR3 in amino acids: CASSLSGQGPHEQYF. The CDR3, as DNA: TGTGCCAGCAGCCTCAGTGGACAGGGGCCCCACGAGCAGTACTTC.

The CDR3 loop is CASGGLIYEQYF. The CDR3 nucleotides read TGTGCTAGTGGTGGACTGATCTACGAGCAGTACTTC. The rearrangement uses TRBV12-5 and TRBJ2-7; D is possibly TRBD2 (5 bases). V lost 5 bases to trimming and J lost 3 bases, with 8 bases between them. The CDR3 runs 12 residues. CDR1 LGHNT and CDR2 FRNRAP come from the germline V gene.

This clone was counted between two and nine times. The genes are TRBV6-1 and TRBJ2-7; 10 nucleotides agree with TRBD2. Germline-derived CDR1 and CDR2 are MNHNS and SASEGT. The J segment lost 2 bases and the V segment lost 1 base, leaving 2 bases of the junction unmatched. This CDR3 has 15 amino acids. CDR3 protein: CASSEGLAGAYEQYF. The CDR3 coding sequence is TGTGCCAGCAGTGAAGGGCTAGCGGGAGCCTACGAGCAGTACTTC.

CDR3 amino acids: CASSLVTVNTEAFF. The CDR3 DNA is TGTGCCAGCAGCTTAGTAACAGTGAACACTGAAGCTTTCTTT. The V call is TRBV7-8, the J call TRBJ1-1; the D is unclear. The CDR3 is 14 residues long. V dropped 1 base and J dropped 0 bases, with 6 bases sitting between them. Germline loops: CDR1 SGHVS, CDR2 FQNEAQ. Supplemented by reference TRBV7-8 and TRBJ1-1, the full variable domain reads GAGVSQSPRYKVAKRGQDVALRCDPISGHVSLFWYQQALGQGPEFLTYFQNEAQLDKSGLPSDRFFAERPEGSVSTLKIQRTQQEDSAVYLCASSLVTVNTEAFFGQGTRLTVV.

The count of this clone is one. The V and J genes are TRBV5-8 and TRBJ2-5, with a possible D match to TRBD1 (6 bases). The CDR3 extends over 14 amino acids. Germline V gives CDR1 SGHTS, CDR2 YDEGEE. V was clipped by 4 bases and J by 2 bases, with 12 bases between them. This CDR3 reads CASSTDRFQETQYF. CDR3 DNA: TGTGCCAGCAGCACAGACAGGTTTCAAGAGACCCAGTACTTC. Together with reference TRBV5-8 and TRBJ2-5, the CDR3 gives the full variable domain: EAGVTQSPTHLIKTRGQQATLRCSPISGHTSVYWYQQALGLGLQFLLWYDEGEERNRGNFPPRFSGRQFPNYSSELNVNALELEDSALYLCASSTDRFQETQYFGPGTRLLVL.